Listed here are 30 T cell receptor beta chains from one sample, sequenced in a study of shared clonotypes between healthy human individuals. Some clones are missing from TCRdb's copy, which holds only in-frame ones; the method was immunoSEQ multiplex PCR. The sample consists of a few hundred thousand clones, around 81% of them appearing once. Sequences were obtained from PBMCs. The receptors were sampled from a woman in her forties in good health. Some clones in this sample may be carry-over from other donors' samples.

The V call is TRBV5-6, the J call TRBJ2-3; 7 nucleotides align to TRBD2. Unmatched junction bases numbered 10, after V lost 1 base and J lost 2 bases. The CDR3 is 17 residues long. Germline values: CDR1 SGHDT, CDR2 YYEEEE. The CDR3 sequence is CASSLTAGVGHTDTQYF. In DNA, the CDR3 is TGTGCCAGCAGCTTGACGGCGGGAGTCGGACACACAGATACGCAGTATTTT.

The gene calls are TRBV6-5 and TRBJ2-1; TRBD2 agrees at 12 bases. This CDR3 is 15 amino acids long. CDR1 and CDR2 (germline): MNHEY, SVGAGI. The junction had 7 bases not matched to a gene; V was cut back by 3 bases and J by 10 bases. In nucleotides, the CDR3 is TGTGCCAGCAGTTATCTAGCGGGAGGGCCCGGCGAGCAGTTCTTC. This gives the protein CASSYLAGGPGEQFF.

V is TRBV7-2 and J is TRBJ2-2; 14 bases fit TRBD2. Trimming took 4 bases from V and 5 from J; bases not matched to a gene: 3. The CDR3 totals 16 residues. Germline V gene data show CDR1 as SGHTA and CDR2 as FQGNSA. CDR3 bases: TGTGCCAGCAGCTCGACTAGCGGGAGGGGTACCGGGGAGCTGTTTTTT. Translation gives CASSSTSGRGTGELFF.

The chain's CDR3 is CAWNRGGDTEAFF. The CDR3 DNA sequence: TGTGCCTGGAACCGGGGTGGGGACACTGAAGCTTTCTTT. The chain recombines TRBV30 with TRBJ1-1; unclear D gene. The germline V gene has CDR1 GTSNPN and CDR2 SVGIG (reference sequence). The CDR3 spans 13 residues. The V gene lost 4 bases and the J gene lost 3 bases, with 12 bases spanning the gap. The complete variable domain, with remaining parts taken from reference TRBV30 and TRBJ1-1, reads SQTIHQWPATLVQPVGSPLSLECTVEGTSNPNLYWYRQAAGRGLQLLFYSVGIGQISSEVPQNLSASRPQDRQFILSSKKLLLSDSGFYLCAWNRGGDTEAFFGQGTRLTVV.

The chain recombines TRBV29-1 with TRBJ1-1, with a weak D call TRBD1 (6 bases). Germline V gene sequence: CDR1 SQVTM, CDR2 ANQGSEA. Trimming removed 6 bases from V and 6 bases from J, with 17 bases in between. This CDR3 comprises 13 residues. In DNA form, the CDR3 reads TGCAGCGTGAACAGGGTGGTCGTGGCTGAAGCTTTCTTT. Translated: CSVNRVVVAEAFF.

CDR3 in amino acids: CASSSTSGSSYEQYF. CDR3 DNA sequence: TGTGCCAGCAGTTCGACTAGCGGAAGTTCCTACGAGCAGTACTTC. The V call is TRBV28, the J call TRBJ2-7, with 9 bases aligning to TRBD2. CDR3 length equals 15 residues. The junction had 5 bases not matched to a gene; V was cut back by 4 bases and J by 1 base. CDR1 MDHEN and CDR2 SYDVKM come from the germline V gene. The whole variable domain, filled in from reference TRBV28 and TRBJ2-7, reads DVKVTQSSRYLVKRTGEKVFLECVQDMDHENMFWYRQDPGLGLRLIYFSYDVKMKEKGDIPEGYSVSREKKERFSLILESASTNQTSMYLCASSSTSGSSYEQYFGPGTRLTVT.

The gene calls are TRBV29-1 and TRBJ2-2; D unclear. The CDR3 has 14 residues. V lost 4 bases, J lost 0 bases, and 9 bases lay in between. Germline CDR1 and CDR2: SQVTM and ANQGSEA. CDR3 coding DNA: TGCAGCGTTGGGAAGGAGACGAACACCGGGGAGCTGTTTTTT. This translates into CSVGKETNTGELFF.

V usage is TRBV27 and J usage is TRBJ1-1, with D maybe TRBD1 (6 bases). V was pared by 2 bases and J by 1 base, with 11 bases between. The CDR3 consists of 15 residues. CDR1 and CDR2 from the germline V gene are MNHEY and SMNVEV (reference sequence). DNA for the CDR3: TGTGCCAGCAGTTTACAGGGGCAGGCGAACACTGAAGCTTTCTTT. Its translation is CASSLQGQANTEAFF.

The rearrangement links TRBV7-9 to TRBJ2-1, with D maybe TRBD1 (5 bases). Germline CDR1 and CDR2: SEHNR and FQNEAQ (reference sequence). V lost 4 bases, J lost 0 bases, and 13 bases lay in between. CDR3 length: 16 residues. The CDR3 region is CASSSHRSPSYNEQFF. The CDR3 coding sequence is TGTGCCAGCAGCTCCCACAGGTCCCCCTCCTACAATGAGCAGTTCTTC.

This clone was picked up a small number of times. The chain joins TRBV28 to TRBJ2-3; 14 bases agree with TRBD2. Losses at the gene ends were 5 bases for V and 3 bases for J; bases not matched to a gene: 7. The CDR3 extends over 17 amino acids. The germline CDR1 and CDR2 sequences are MDHEN and SYDVKM. As DNA, the CDR3 is TGTGCCAGCAGTCCGAGACTAGCGGGAGGGTGGACAGATACGCAGTATTTT. Amino acid sequence: CASSPRLAGGWTDTQYF.

The chain is built from TRBV2 and TRBJ2-3; 10 bases fit TRBD1. This CDR3 is built from 13 residues. CDR1 is SNHLY and CDR2 is FYNNEI in the germline V gene. Trimming cost V 8 bases and J 4 bases; bases outside gene matches: 3. CDR3 nucleotides: TGTGCCAGCTCCGGACAGGGGGCAGATACGCAGTATTTT. Amino acid sequence: CASSGQGADTQYF.

In this sample, this clone turned up once. Being one base from a much bigger clone, this may be a read error. Other DNA sequences in this sample translate to the same CDR3. V is TRBV7-3 and J is TRBJ2-1, with D tentatively TRBD2 (6 bases). CDR1 is SGHTA, CDR2 FQGTGA, per germline. The CDR3 has 16 amino acids. CDR3 DNA: TGTGCCAGCAGCCCCGTGGAGGGTCGCTCCTACAACGAGCAGTTCTTC. Its translation: CASSPVEGRSYNEQFF.

This chain uses TRBV28 with TRBJ1-2; a possible D gene is TRBD1 (5 bases). V lost 6 bases and J lost 8, with 28 bases in between. The CDR3 totals 17 residues. From germline, CDR1 is MDHEN and CDR2 SYDVKM. The CDR3 protein is CASRLGRRLAAGGGYTF. The CDR3 DNA follows: TGTGCCAGCAGGTTGGGACGGAGATTGGCTGCAGGTGGAGGCTACACCTTC.

About this clone itself: One end of the junction is discordant with germline, which a read error may explain. J is TRBJ2-7 and V is TRBV19; D not certain. Germline CDR1 reads LNHDA; CDR2 reads SQIVND (reference sequence). The CDR3 has 14 residues. This CDR3 reads CASSISLSSYEQHF. CDR3 bases: TGTGCCAGTAGTATCTCCTTGAGCTCCTACGAGCAGCACTTC.

The chain uses TRBV25-1 and TRBJ1-2, with 7 nucleotides matching TRBD1. This CDR3 comprises 13 residues. Germline assignment: CDR1 MGHDK and CDR2 SYGVNS. Unmatched junction bases numbered 7, after V lost 4 bases and J lost 8 bases. The CDR3 protein is CASSGDRARGYTF. The CDR3 region has the DNA TGTGCCAGCAGTGGCGACAGGGCTAGAGGCTACACCTTC.

The J gene is TRBJ2-7, the V gene TRBV28, with D perhaps matching TRBD2 (6 bases). Per the germline V gene, CDR1 is MDHEN and CDR2 is SYDVKM. The CDR3 is 15 amino acids. V lost 5 bases and J 0 bases, leaving 14 bases between the germline ends. CDR3 loop: CASSGSSANSYEQYF. In DNA form, the CDR3 reads TGTGCCAGCAGTGGGTCTAGCGCAAACTCCTACGAGCAGTACTTC. Full variable domain (missing parts from reference TRBV28 and TRBJ2-7): DVKVTQSSRYLVKRTGEKVFLECVQDMDHENMFWYRQDPGLGLRLIYFSYDVKMKEKGDIPEGYSVSREKKERFSLILESASTNQTSMYLCASSGSSANSYEQYFGPGTRLTVT.

This chain links TRBV18 with TRBJ2-1, with a weak D call TRBD2 (5 bases). CDR1 and CDR2 from the germline V gene are KGHSH and LQKENI. The CDR3 loop spans 11 amino acids. Trimming removed 3 bases at V and 10 bases at J, with 7 bases between. CDR3 in DNA: TGTGCCAGCTCACCCAGACTAGAGCAGTTCTTC. Its translation: CASSPRLEQFF.

Turning to this clone: The likely explanation is a read error, given a far larger clone one base away. This CDR3 is also generated by other DNA sequences in the sample. The chain links TRBV4-1 to TRBJ2-5; TRBD1 agrees at 7 bases. The J call may not be correct, given that the DNA end is closer to TRBJ2-7. The CDR3 has 19 residues. CDR1 and CDR2 (germline): MGHRA, YSYEKL. CDR3 protein: CASSRARRGQGSGRHEQYF. As DNA, the CDR3 is TGCGCCAGCAGCCGCGCAAGAAGGGGGCAGGGGTCGGGACGGCACGAGCAGTACTTC.

V is TRBV27 and J is TRBJ2-5, with a possible D match to TRBD2 (6 bases). The CDR3 runs 14 residues. Trimming pared 5 bases from V and 4 bases from J, leaving 14 bases between. Germline CDR1 is MNHEY and CDR2 is SMNVEV (reference sequence). CDR3 loop: CASSGGGPSETQYF. The CDR3, as DNA: TGTGCCAGCAGTGGAGGAGGGCCGTCAGAGACCCAGTACTTC.

V is TRBV10-3 and J is TRBJ1-1, with 7 bases lining up with TRBD1. The CDR3 covers 13 residues. V lost 8 bases to trimming and J lost 3 bases; unmatched junction nucleotides: 6. Germline CDR1 and CDR2: ENHRY and SYGVKD. For the CDR3, the DNA is TGTGCCATCTCAGGGACAGCGGACACTGAAGCTTTCTTT. This encodes CAISGTADTEAFF.

The chain is built from TRBV6-4 and TRBJ2-3, with D perhaps TRBD1 (5 bases). The CDR3 loop spans 13 amino acids. Germline CDR1 reads MRHNA; CDR2 reads SNTAGT. V was cut by 6 bases and J by 9 bases, with 16 bases left in between. In DNA form, the CDR3 reads TGTGCCAGCAGCCAACAGAAGGGGTTAACGCAGTATTTT. Protein product: CASSQQKGLTQYF.

The chain joins TRBV18 to TRBJ2-1, with TRBD2 matching over 9 bases. The length of the CDR3 is 17 residues. Germline CDR1 KGHSH, CDR2 LQKENI. The V segment lost 2 bases and the J segment 0 bases; nucleotides outside the gene matches: 5. The CDR3: CASSPWFSGSSYNEQFF. The CDR3 DNA reads as TGTGCCAGCTCACCATGGTTTAGCGGGAGCTCCTACAATGAGCAGTTCTTC. Looking up the rest from reference TRBV18 and TRBJ2-1 gives the full variable domain: NAGVMQNPRHLVRRRGQEARLRCSPMKGHSHVYWYRQLPEEGLKFMVYLQKENIIDESGMPKERFSAEFPKEGPSILRIQQVVRGDSAAYFCASSPWFSGSSYNEQFFGPGTRLTVL.

The rearrangement joins TRBV5-1 to TRBJ2-1; D is undetermined. The CDR3 spans 14 residues. V lost 7 bases and J 0 bases, leaving 11 bases between the germline ends. CDR1 is SGHRS and CDR2 is YFSETQ in the germline V gene. The CDR3 DNA follows: TGCGCCAGCGCTGACTCGAGCTCCTACAATGAGCAGTTCTTC. The encoded protein is CASADSSSYNEQFF.

Points on this clone: This likely came from a read error, as a far larger clone is one base away. At the DNA level, this CDR3 is encoded by other sequences in the same sample as well. This CDR3 reads CASSRLAGGFNEQFF. The DNA of the CDR3 is TGTGCCAGTAGTAGGCTGGCGGGAGGTTTCAATGAGCAGTTCTTC. The V and J genes are TRBV19 and TRBJ2-1; 8 bases line up with TRBD2. CDR1 and CDR2 from the germline V gene are LNHDA and SQIVND (reference sequence). The CDR3 is 15 amino acids. The J segment lost 6 bases and the V segment lost 4 bases, leaving 8 bases of the junction unmatched.

CDR3 sequence (DNA): TGTGCCAGCAGCTTGGCTAGCGGTCTTCCCTACGAGCAGTACTTC. It specifies CASSLASGLPYEQYF. The rearrangement links TRBV5-4 to TRBJ2-7; 7 positions agree with TRBD2. Trimming took 0 bases from V and 2 from J; bases not matched to a gene: 5. CDR1 SGHNT and CDR2 YYREEE come from the germline V gene (reference sequence). CDR3 size: 15 residues.

Comment on this clone: It is likely a read error: a sequence one base away is far more abundant. The chain uses TRBV30 and TRBJ1-2; tentatively, D is TRBD1 (5 bases). Germline lookup yields CDR1 GTSNPN and CDR2 SVGIG (reference sequence). The CDR3 loop spans 13 amino acids. The CDR3 DNA sequence: TGTTCCTGGTCCACCGGGGCGCGGAATGGCTACACCTTC. Its protein is CSWSTGARNGYTF.

The table lists this clone with a count of one. J is TRBJ2-5 and V is TRBV30; the D gene is possibly TRBD2 (6 bases). V dropped 0 bases and J dropped 5 bases, with 19 bases sitting between them. Germline assignment: CDR1 GTSNPN and CDR2 SVGIG (reference sequence). The CDR3 extends over 16 amino acids. The CDR3 DNA reads as TGTGCCTGGAGTGTACTGGGCGGGACCGCAGCGGAGACCCAGTACTTC. Its protein is CAWSVLGGTAAETQYF.

The chain links TRBV6-5 to TRBJ2-1, with D tentatively TRBD2 (6 bases). CDR3 length: 14 amino acids. Per germline, CDR1 MNHEY and CDR2 SVGAGI. Trimming took 5 bases from V and 6 from J, leaving 14 bases between them. The CDR3 bases are TGTGCCAGCAGTAGGGGCAGTAGCGGCAATGAGCAGTTCTTC. This encodes CASSRGSSGNEQFF.

This sequence joins TRBV10-1 and TRBJ2-7, with TRBD1 identical over 9 bases. The germline V gene encodes CDR1 WNHNN and CDR2 SYGVQD (reference sequence). The CDR3 totals 12 residues. Trimming at V came to 10 bases and at J to 5 bases, leaving 6 bases not matched to a gene. The CDR3 nucleotides are TGCGCCACCAGGACAGGGGTCCACGAGCAGTACTTC. This codes for CATRTGVHEQYF.

The chain joins TRBV4-1 to TRBJ1-1; maybe TRBD1 (6 bases). Trimming stripped 5 bases from V and 1 base from J, with 11 bases between. The CDR3 is 14 residues long. Germline V lookup: CDR1 MGHRA, CDR2 YSYEKL. The CDR3 sequence: CASSSDRSNTEAFF. CDR3 DNA sequence: TGCGCCAGCAGCTCCGACAGGTCGAACACTGAAGCTTTCTTT.